These T cell receptor beta chains were read from a single sample in a study of T cell responses to AZD1222 COVID-19 vaccine. The data were produced by immunoSEQ multiplex PCR, yet TCRdb's version contains in-frame clones alone and is incomplete. The data show 150,000 or so clones, roughly 92% seen once. The material was peripheral blood, obtained on day 0 of AZD1222 vaccination. The receptors here all came from an adult in good health. Both conserved end residues are part of each CDR3. The D gene is left open where the match is weak. Clone sizes are given selectively: once, few, many, or a class where the clone is expanded.

clone_size j_call d_call v_call cdr3_aa cdr3_nt
NA TRBJ1-6 NA TRBV9 CASRRSDNSPLHF TGTGCCAGCCGACGGAGTGATAATTCACCCCTCCACTTT
NA TRBJ1-5 NA TRBV28 CASSSIDRDNQPQHF TGTGCCAGCAGTTCAATCGACAGAGACAATCAGCCCCAGCATTTT
once TRBJ2-1 TRBD2 TRBV5-1 CASSLAGARNEQFF TGCGCCAGCAGCCTAGCGGGAGCGAGGAATGAGCAGTTCTTC
NA TRBJ1-5 NA TRBV4-1 CASSQGHGDQPQHF TGCGCCAGCAGCCAAGGACACGGGGATCAGCCCCAGCATTTT
once TRBJ1-5 NA TRBV7-9 CASSLEGQPQHF TGTGCCAGCAGCTTAGAGGGACAGCCCCAGCATTTT
NA TRBJ2-7 TRBD1 TRBV19 CASSDRVEQYF TGTGCCAGTAGTGACAGGGTCGAGCAGTACTTC
NA TRBJ1-4 TRBD1 TRBV27 CASSTTGRKEKLFF TGTGCCAGCAGTACGACAGGGAGAAAAGAAAAACTGTTTTTT
NA TRBJ2-7 NA TRBV5-1 CASSLEVSAYSYEQYF TGCGCCAGCAGCTTGGAGGTTAGCGCTTACTCCTACGAGCAGTACTTC
NA TRBJ1-3 NA TRBV5-1 CASSLGAGENTIYF TGCGCCAGCAGCTTGGGGGCTGGGGAAAACACCATATATTTT
NA TRBJ1-1 TRBD1 TRBV5-1 CASSVRNRGTEAFF TGCGCCAGCAGCGTAAGAAACAGGGGGACTGAAGCTTTCTTT
once TRBJ2-1 TRBD2 TRBV3-1/TRBV3-2 CASSQRGTKVLFF TGTGCCAGCAGCCAACGAGGGACTAAGGTTCTGTTCTTC